The rows below give T cell receptor beta chains drawn from one sample of a study of read filtering for tumor transcriptome and immune sequencing. One entry per CDR3 protein results from TCRdb running MiXCR on the reads. The table has 42,000 or so distinct CDR3 sequences, roughly 12% seen once. Sequencing was performed on a population of CD138-negative cells sorted from bone marrow. These receptor sequences come from a donor aged 40 or older with multiple myeloma. The CDR3 runs from the conserved cysteine through the conserved F or W. The D gene is left open where the match is weak. The size of a clone is reported for some rows only, either as once, few or many, or as a class for expanded clones.

abundance	v_gene	j_gene	d_gene	CDR3aa	CDR3nt
many	TRBV20-1	TRBJ1-2	.	CSARDQGYTF	TGCAGTGCTAGAGATCAGGGCTACACCTTC
many	TRBV6-1	TRBJ2-1	.	CASGQSNAQFF	TGTGCCAGTGGACAATCCAATGCGCAGTTCTTC
many	TRBV4-3	TRBJ2-4	TRBD2	CASSQGEAGTVHF	TGCGCCAGCAGCCAGGGAGAAGCGGGAACCGTACACTTC
many	TRBV28	TRBJ1-5	.	CASSFEQRNQPQHF	TGTGCCAGCAGTTTCGAACAAAGGAATCAGCCCCAGCATTTT
medium-sized	TRBV5-4	TRBJ2-1	TRBD1	CASSSGGAYNEQFF	TGTGCCAGCAGCTCAGGGGGCGCCTACAATGAGCAGTTCTTC
many	TRBV5-5	TRBJ2-2	.	CASSLGQNTGELFF	TGTGCCAGCAGCCTGGGACAGAACACCGGGGAGCTGTTTTTT
many	TRBV3-1	TRBJ2-1	.	CASSQEGDSYNEQFF	TGTGCCAGCAGCCAAGAGGGGGACTCCTACAATGAGCAGTTCTTC
many	TRBV10-3	TRBJ2-2	.	CAISGWERNTGELFF	TGTGCCATCAGTGGGTGGGAGAGGAACACCGGGGAGCTGTTTTTT
many	TRBV5-6	TRBJ2-1	TRBD2	CASSWGTSGYNEQFF	TGTGCCAGCAGCTGGGGGACTAGCGGGTACAATGAGCAGTTCTTC
many	TRBV7-2	TRBJ2-1	.	CASSLGGWNEQFF	TGTGCCAGCAGCTTAGGGGGTTGGAATGAGCAGTTCTTC
many	TRBV28	TRBJ2-6	.	CASSGEQVSGANVLTF	TGTGCCAGCAGTGGAGAACAGGTCTCTGGGGCCAACGTCCTGACTTTC
many	TRBV7-3	TRBJ2-2	.	CASGGTLDTGELFF	TGTGCCAGCGGGGGGACCCTCGATACCGGGGAGCTGTTTTTT
many	TRBV5-1	TRBJ2-1	TRBD2	CASSTSGFDYNEQFF	TGCGCCAGCAGCACTAGCGGGTTCGACTACAATGAGCAGTTCTTC
many	TRBV28	TRBJ2-7	.	CASSLVQGPDVSYEQYF	TGTGCCAGCAGTTTGGTTCAGGGTCCCGACGTATCCTACGAGCAGTACTTC
.	TRBV7-6	TRBJ2-1	TRBD2	CASSFGGTSGRRYNEQFF	TGTGCCAGCAGCTTTGGGGGGACTAGCGGGAGAAGGTACAATGAGCAGTTCTTC
many	TRBV20-1	TRBJ2-7	TRBD1	CSARVADRVSYEQYF	TGCAGTGCTAGAGTCGCCGACAGGGTCTCCTACGAGCAGTACTTC
many	TRBV3-1	TRBJ2-7	.	CASRRQGMGEQYF	TGTGCCAGCAGACGGCAGGGGATGGGGGAGCAGTACTTC
.	TRBV7-2	TRBJ2-1	TRBD2	CASSLGGLAGVQFF	TGTGCCAGCAGCTTAGGGGGACTAGCGGGAGTTCAGTTCTTC
many	TRBV28	TRBJ2-3	TRBD2	CAAGDGSTDTQYF	TGTGCAGCGGGGGACGGGAGCACAGATACGCAGTATTTT
many	TRBV9	TRBJ2-1	.	CASSASLVGEQFF	TGTGCCAGCAGCGCCAGTCTGGTCGGTGAGCAGTTCTTC